The sequence of this T cell receptor beta chain was determined in a study of cytomegalovirus exposure and HLA in healthy donors. Findings of the study overall: One later analysis, an examination of the 100 to 150 validation repertoires, found that first-cohort TCR clusters tended to co-occur in them. Three CMV-associated chains were confirmed in vitro to be specific for CMV antigens. Some TCR beta chains (around 180 of them) were listed as cytomegalovirus-associated.

Regarding this clone: The antigen is undetermined.

Clones were sequenced by immunoSEQ multiplex PCR, and TCRdb holds only the in-frame ones, with some missing. The data show almost 75,000 clones, with around four fifths seen just once and 3% held by the top ten. After removal of 6 bases from V and 6 bases from J, the junction contained 3 bases not matched to a gene. This CDR3 is built from 13 residues. Per the germline V gene, CDR1 is MNHNY and CDR2 is SVGAGI (reference sequence). This chain joins TRBV6-6 and TRBJ2-3; TRBD2 aligns across 10 bases. The source of this sequence is a man aged 25 to 40 in good health and CMV-seronegative. Sample: PBMCs. The CDR3 loop reads CASSLAGGDTQYF. CDR3 DNA: TGTGCCAGCAGCTTAGCGGGAGGTGATACGCAGTATTTT.